These 30 T cell receptor beta chains originate from one sample sequenced in a study of T cell repertoires in cytomegalovirus infection. Their target antigens are unknown. A single record per CDR3 protein comes from TCRdb applying MiXCR to the reads. The table includes roughly 350,000 distinct CDR3 sequences, about 34% detected once. Sequencing was performed on cultured PBMCs, taken from culture after CMV antigen stimulation. The receptors originated from a human donor in good health (CMV status not recorded). Some clones in this sample may be carry-over from other donors' samples.

At least ten counts were recorded for this clonotype. V gene TRBV28 combines with J gene TRBJ2-6; D possibly uses TRBD1 or TRBD2 (5 bases each). With 3 bases removed from V and 0 bases from J, the gap between germline ends came to 9 bases. CDR3 length: 16 residues. Looked up from germline, CDR1 is MDHEN and CDR2 is SYDVKM. CDR3 in DNA: TGTGCCAGCAGTTTTGGGACGGCCTCTGGGGCCAACGTCCTGACTTTC. Translated: CASSFGTASGANVLTF.

This clonotype was counted only a few times. The gene calls are TRBV12-3 or TRBV12-4 and TRBJ1-4, with 9 positions matching TRBD1. The V and J ends lost 6 bases and 5 bases, in that order; junction bases with no gene match: 7. The CDR3 spans 15 residues. The CDR3 DNA reads TGTGCCAGCAGCCCAACTGACAGGGGGAATGAAAAACTGTTTTTT. This gives the protein CASSPTDRGNEKLFF.

V usage is TRBV7-2 and J usage is TRBJ2-1, with no clear D. Trimming shortened V by 5 bases and J by 9 bases, and 11 bases separated the two germline ends. Germline CDR1 reads SGHTA; CDR2 reads FQGNSA. The CDR3 contains 12 residues. The CDR3 nucleotides read TGTGCCAGCAGCCCGGCCTTGGGTGAGCAGTTCTTC. This translates into CASSPALGEQFF.

This clonotype has only a few counts. The V call is TRBV20-1, the J call TRBJ2-2; no definite D call. Germline values: CDR1 DFQATT, CDR2 SNEGSKA (reference sequence). V lost 4 bases and J 0 bases, leaving 6 bases between the germline ends. The CDR3 is made up of 13 amino acids. CDR3 DNA sequence: TGCAGTGCTATTAGGTCGAACACCGGGGAGCTGTTTTTT. This sequence encodes CSAIRSNTGELFF.

This clonotype was counted once. The junction shows a germline mismatch at one end, possibly a read error. CDR3 amino acids: CACSTGTGTGELFF. The CDR3, as DNA: TGTGCCTGCAGCACCGGGACAGGAACCGGGGAGCTGTTTTTT. The V gene is TRBV7-6, the J gene TRBJ2-2; TRBD1 aligns across 8 bases. Germline CDR1 reads SGHVS; CDR2 reads FNYEAQ. The CDR3 loop spans 14 amino acids.

Here the CDR3 DNA reads TGTGCCAGCAGCCAAGATGAGAATAACAACAGGGAGCTGTTTTTT. As protein: CASSQDENNNRELFF. The V gene is TRBV4-2, the J gene TRBJ2-2; D ambiguous. V was clipped by 0 bases and J by 9 bases, with 14 bases between them. There are 15 residues in the CDR3. CDR1 and CDR2 (germline): LGHNA, YNFKEQ.

The gene calls are TRBV2 and TRBJ2-1, with D tentatively TRBD1 (6 bases). V lost 6 bases and J 4 bases, leaving 10 bases between the germline ends. From germline, CDR1 is SNHLY and CDR2 FYNNEI. There are 13 residues in the CDR3. Here the CDR3 reads CASSKDSYNEQFF. DNA of the CDR3: TGTGCCAGCAGCAAGGACAGTTACAATGAGCAGTTCTTC.

J is TRBJ2-3 and V is TRBV18, with TRBD2 matching over 10 bases. The V and J ends lost 3 bases and 4 bases, in that order; junction bases with no gene match: 7. The CDR3 has 16 residues. The germline CDR1 and CDR2 sequences are KGHSH and LQKENI. The DNA of the CDR3 is TGTGCCAGCTCACCTTCACTAGCGGGACGGGCAGATACGCAGTATTTT. Its protein is CASSPSLAGRADTQYF.

This clonotype has just a few counts. The chain links TRBV7-9 to TRBJ1-5; TRBD1 is a possible D gene (6 bases). CDR1 is SEHNR and CDR2 is FQNEAQ in the germline V gene (reference sequence). V lost 1 base to trimming and J lost 2 bases, with 18 bases between them. CDR3 size: 18 residues. The CDR3 loop reads CASSLDMGQGLRNQPQHF. As DNA, the CDR3 is TGTGCCAGCAGCTTAGACATGGGCCAGGGGCTTCGCAATCAGCCCCAGCATTTT.

This sequence joins TRBV10-1 and TRBJ2-5; D call uncertain. The CDR3 has 13 amino acids. V was pared by 3 bases and J by 7 bases, with 12 bases between. Germline CDR1 WNHNN, CDR2 SYGVQD (reference sequence). The CDR3 loop is CASSEVPWGTQYF. Here the CDR3 DNA reads TGCGCCAGCAGTGAAGTCCCGTGGGGGACCCAGTACTTC.

The CDR3 reads CASSQSVGGMNTEAFF. CDR3 coding DNA: TGTGCCAGCAGCCAAAGTGTGGGGGGGATGAACACTGAAGCTTTCTTT. The chain carries TRBV14 and TRBJ1-1; tentative D call: TRBD1 (5 bases). Looked up from germline, CDR1 is SGHDN and CDR2 is FVKESK. The germline V and J ends were trimmed by 2 bases and 0 bases, with 13 bases remaining between them. This CDR3 region has 16 residues.

The chain carries TRBV28 and TRBJ2-3; D is possibly TRBD2 (6 bases). Trimming cost V 1 base and J 4 bases, with 12 bases left between them. From germline, CDR1 is MDHEN and CDR2 SYDVKM. The CDR3 sequence is 15 residues long. The CDR3 DNA is TGTGCCAGCAGTTTATCTCGGAGGGGCGCAGATACGCAGTATTTT. Translated: CASSLSRRGADTQYF.

This clonotype showed up just a few times. J is TRBJ2-7 and V is TRBV6-2 or TRBV6-3; no reliable D call. Germline CDR1 and CDR2: MNHEY and SVGEGT. The V end lost 2 bases, the J end lost 4 bases, and 9 bases lay between the germline ends. The CDR3 totals 13 residues. The CDR3 is CASSYGLSYEQYV. As DNA, the CDR3 is TGTGCCAGCAGTTACGGGCTCAGTTACGAGCAGTACGTC.

This clonotype has a handful of counts. This rearrangement joins TRBV27 to TRBJ2-6, with a weak D call TRBD1 (5 bases). The V gene's germline CDR1 is MNHEY and CDR2 SMNVEV (reference sequence). This CDR3 contains 17 residues. With 2 bases removed from V and 3 bases from J, the gap between germline ends came to 14 bases. Here the CDR3 DNA reads TGTGCCAGCAGTTTACAGGGAATCCCCTTTGGGGCCAACGTCCTGACTTTC. This encodes CASSLQGIPFGANVLTF.

This clonotype occurred once. J is TRBJ1-1 and V is TRBV7-2; 8 bases agree with TRBD1. The CDR3 spans 17 residues. From germline, CDR1 is SGHTA and CDR2 FQGNSA. V dropped 5 bases and J dropped 5; count of bases not matched to a gene: 16. CDR3 in DNA: TGTGCCAGCAGCCCCCCCCAGGGGGCGAGCCCCAAGACTGAAGCTTTCTTT. It encodes CASSPPQGASPKTEAFF.

V usage is TRBV24-1 and J usage is TRBJ2-1; maybe TRBD1 (5 bases). In germline, CDR1 is KGHDR, CDR2 SFDVKD. The CDR3 has 16 residues. Trimming took 3 bases from V and 0 from J, leaving 11 bases between them. CDR3 nucleotide sequence: TGTGCCACCAGTGATGACAGCTATTCCTCCTACAATGAGCAGTTCTTC. This sequence encodes CATSDDSYSSYNEQFF.

V usage is TRBV4-1 and J usage is TRBJ2-1, with TRBD2 identical over 11 bases. With 0 bases clipped from V and 0 bases from J, the junction kept 10 bases outside the gene matches. This CDR3 is built from 20 residues. The germline gives CDR1 MGHRA, CDR2 YSYEKL. DNA for the CDR3: TGCGCCAGCAGCCAAGATGATCTAGCGGGAGGCGCCCGCTCCTACAATGAGCAGTTCTTC. It translates to CASSQDDLAGGARSYNEQFF.

The V and J genes are TRBV27 and TRBJ2-1; 16 bases are shared with TRBD2. The junction had 6 bases not matched to a gene; V was cut back by 5 bases and J by 2 bases. CDR1 is MNHEY and CDR2 is SMNVEV in the germline V gene (reference sequence). The CDR3 has 18 residues. The CDR3 coding sequence is TGTGCCAGCAGTCTGGGACTAGCGGGAGGGAACCCCTACAATGAGCAGTTCTTC. It encodes CASSLGLAGGNPYNEQFF.

This chain links TRBV7-2 with TRBJ2-1; 13 bases are a match to TRBD2. The CDR3 runs to 17 residues. Germline lookup yields CDR1 SGHTA and CDR2 FQGNSA. The ends lost 3 bases at V and 7 bases at J; junction bases unmatched: 9. CDR3 sequence reads: CASSFRTSGSVLNEQFF. The CDR3 nucleotides read TGTGCCAGCAGCTTTAGGACTAGCGGGAGTGTTTTGAATGAGCAGTTCTTC.

This clonotype was recorded a few times. The rearrangement links TRBV27 to TRBJ2-2, with 7 bases fitting TRBD2. CDR3 length equals 13 residues. V shed 6 bases and J 11 bases; nucleotides not matched to a gene: 9. Germline CDR1 reads MNHEY; CDR2 reads SMNVEV (reference sequence). The CDR3 spells CASRLRLAVELFF. CDR3 DNA sequence: TGTGCCAGCAGGCTACGGCTAGCGGTAGAGCTGTTTTTT.

The V gene is TRBV4-3, the J gene TRBJ1-6, with TRBD1 matching 8 bases. This CDR3 contains 18 residues. V trimming: 2 bases; J trimming: 0 bases; junction bases outside the gene matches: 6. CDR1 is LGHNA, CDR2 YSLEER, per germline. The DNA of the CDR3 is TGCGCCAGCAGCCAACATCAGGGGGCGAGCTCCTATAATTCACCCCTCCACTTT. Protein product: CASSQHQGASSYNSPLHF.

This clonotype was observed a handful of times. This rearrangement joins TRBV7-2 to TRBJ2-2, with D unresolved. The V end was cut by 6 bases, the J end by 4 bases, with 15 bases between. The CDR3 is 15 residues long. The germline V gene encodes CDR1 SGHTA and CDR2 FQGNSA. This chain's CDR3 is CASRRNRMTTGELFF. Written as DNA, the CDR3 is TGTGCCAGCAGGCGCAACCGCATGACCACCGGGGAGCTGTTTTTT.

The V call is TRBV10-3, the J call TRBJ2-3, with D possibly being TRBD2 (6 bases). CDR1 is ENHRY and CDR2 is SYGVKD in the germline V gene. CDR3 length: 14 amino acids. V lost 7 bases, J lost 2 bases, and 13 bases lay in between. In DNA form, the CDR3 reads TGTGCCATCAAACGGGACTCCTACACAGATACGCAGTATTTT. Translation gives CAIKRDSYTDTQYF.

This CDR3 reads CASSGSTGANEKLFF. CDR3 sequence (DNA): TGTGCCAGCAGTGGATCGACAGGGGCTAATGAAAAACTGTTTTTT. The rearrangement uses TRBV6-1 and TRBJ1-4; TRBD1 aligns across 8 bases. The V gene end was trimmed by 4 bases and the J gene end by 3 bases; junction bases not matched to a gene: 4. CDR1 MNHNS and CDR2 SASEGT come from the germline V gene. The CDR3 covers 15 residues.

This clonotype has a handful of counts. The V call is TRBV27, the J call TRBJ1-5, with D hard to call. This CDR3 contains 14 residues. The V end lost 6 bases, the J end lost 2 bases, and 11 bases lay between the germline ends. The germline gives CDR1 MNHEY, CDR2 SMNVEV (reference sequence). The CDR3 DNA is TGTGCCAGCAGCAGCAGGAGGGGCAATCAGCCCCAGCATTTT. It is translated as CASSSRRGNQPQHF.

The CDR3 DNA reads TGTGCCAGCAAAGGTCGCGGAGGGAATGGAGGCTACACCTTC. Translation: CASKGRGGNGGYTF. This chain connects TRBV27 to TRBJ1-2; D is undetermined. Germline-derived CDR1 and CDR2 are MNHEY and SMNVEV (reference sequence). Trimming shortened V by 7 bases and J by 8 bases, and 20 bases separated the two germline ends. The CDR3 is 14 residues long.

This clonotype was counted at least ten times. The V and J genes are TRBV7-8 and TRBJ2-3, with 14 positions matching TRBD2. The CDR3 covers 16 residues. CDR1 and CDR2 from the germline V gene are SGHVS and FQNEAQ. V lost 3 bases, J lost 3 bases, and 2 bases stayed unmatched. The CDR3 spells CASSLGTSGRTDTQYF. The CDR3 nucleotides are TGTGCCAGCAGCTTGGGGACTAGCGGGAGAACAGATACGCAGTATTTT.

There are many counts of this clonotype. This chain connects TRBV19 to TRBJ1-5; tentatively, D is TRBD1 (5 bases). This CDR3 comprises 14 residues. Germline CDR1 reads LNHDA; CDR2 reads SQIVND (reference sequence). V lost 11 bases and J lost 4, with 18 bases in between. The CDR3 DNA sequence: TGTGCCTCTTTGGACAACTTGGCAAATCAGCCCCAGCATTTT. Its protein product is CASLDNLANQPQHF.

The V gene is TRBV12-3 or TRBV12-4, the J gene TRBJ1-5; 9 bases match TRBD1. The CDR3 length is 15 residues. Trimming took 4 bases from V and 2 from J; bases not matched to a gene: 3. CDR3 coding DNA: TGTGCCAGCAGTTGGGGACAGGGAGGCAATCAGCCCCAGCATTTT. It translates to CASSWGQGGNQPQHF.

The chain carries TRBV20-1 and TRBJ1-2; tentative D call: TRBD1 (5 bases). Trimming shortened V by 0 bases and J by 7 bases, and 21 bases separated the two germline ends. This CDR3 has 16 amino acids. CDR1 and CDR2 from the germline V gene are DFQATT and SNEGSKA (reference sequence). The CDR3 reads CSARDSLGLTDRGYTF. DNA of the CDR3: TGCAGTGCTAGAGATTCGTTGGGGCTGACAGATCGTGGCTACACCTTC.